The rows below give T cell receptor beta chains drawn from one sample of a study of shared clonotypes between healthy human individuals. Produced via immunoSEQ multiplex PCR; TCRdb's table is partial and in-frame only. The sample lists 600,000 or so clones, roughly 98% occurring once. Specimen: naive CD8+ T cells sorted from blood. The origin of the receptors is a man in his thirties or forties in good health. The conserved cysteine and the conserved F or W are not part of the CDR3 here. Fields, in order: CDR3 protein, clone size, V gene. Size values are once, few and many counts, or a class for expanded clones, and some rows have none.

CDR3 protein: ASSQDRGKAF
clone size: -
V gene: TRBV4-1

CDR3 protein: ASSYLDRIYEQY
clone size: -
V gene: TRBV6-9

CDR3 protein: ASSAEAQQAF
clone size: -
V gene: TRBV5-1

CDR3 protein: ASSLEGGGEAF
clone size: -
V gene: TRBV7-6

CDR3 protein: ATSLAGGSYEQY
clone size: -
V gene: TRBV27

CDR3 protein: SVESQGTDTQY
clone size: -
V gene: TRBV29-1

CDR3 protein: AWSQGVGEKLF
clone size: -
V gene: TRBV30

CDR3 protein: ASSLVNTEAF
clone size: once
V gene: TRBV5-4

CDR3 protein: ASSPGLAGDDEQY
clone size: -
V gene: TRBV18

CDR3 protein: SVEGVSGPSSTDTQY
clone size: -
V gene: TRBV29-1

CDR3 protein: ASSQGGGRSYNEQF
clone size: -
V gene: TRBV14

CDR3 protein: ASSSRTLSAF
clone size: -
V gene: TRBV7-9

CDR3 protein: ASGLGFTDTQY
clone size: -
V gene: TRBV6-6

CDR3 protein: ASGLNNEQF
clone size: -
V gene: TRBV13

CDR3 protein: ASSGGTEEAF
clone size: -
V gene: TRBV9

CDR3 protein: ASSRSDRGPANYGYT
clone size: once
V gene: TRBV7-9

CDR3 protein: ASTGTGDPSEQF
clone size: -
V gene: TRBV9

CDR3 protein: ASSAELAGLNTGELF
clone size: -
V gene: TRBV7-9

CDR3 protein: ASSYSMETGELF
clone size: -
V gene: TRBV6-6

CDR3 protein: ASSPGTDYNEQF
clone size: -
V gene: TRBV7-6

CDR3 protein: ASSAGRSYEQY
clone size: -
V gene: TRBV5-1

CDR3 protein: ASSLTDRNTEAF
clone size: -
V gene: TRBV7-9

CDR3 protein: SVEKSGQESYEQY
clone size: few
V gene: TRBV29-1

CDR3 protein: ASSQDISEGLYNEQF
clone size: -
V gene: TRBV4-3

CDR3 protein: ASSDPWDYRNEQF
clone size: -
V gene: TRBV10-2

CDR3 protein: ATSRENYEQY
clone size: -
V gene: TRBV15

CDR3 protein: ASSLVGASENYEQY
clone size: -
V gene: TRBV5-4

CDR3 protein: ASGTPGSYNEQF
clone size: once
V gene: TRBV25-1

CDR3 protein: ASSDGTEETQY
clone size: -
V gene: TRBV5-4